The 15 T cell receptor beta chains below come from one sample, sequenced in a study of T cell responses to AZD1222 COVID-19 vaccine. Clones were read by immunoSEQ multiplex PCR, and TCRdb kept only the in-frame ones, dropping some. The data show 96,000 or so clones, roughly 90% seen once. The specimen comprised peripheral blood, sampled on day 0 of AZD1222 vaccination. The receptors shown here come from an adult in good health.

The V and J genes are TRBV5-1 and TRBJ2-1, with no clear D. This CDR3 comprises 15 residues. The V end was cut by 5 bases, the J end by 0 bases, with 12 bases between. The V gene's germline CDR1 is SGHRS and CDR2 YFSETQ. The CDR3 bases are TGCGCCAGCAGGGTGGCGGTCCGCTCCTACAATGAGCAGTTCTTC. Its protein is CASRVAVRSYNEQFF.

The chain joins TRBV7-3 to TRBJ2-3; no definite D call. Germline V gene sequence: CDR1 SGHTA, CDR2 FQGTGA. Trimming shortened V by 1 base and J by 0 bases, and 8 bases separated the two germline ends. This CDR3 is 15 amino acids long. In nucleotides, the CDR3 is TGTGCCAGCAGCTTAATGGGGTCTAGCACAGATACGCAGTATTTT. Translating it yields CASSLMGSSTDTQYF.

The chain links TRBV28 to TRBJ2-7; D is perhaps TRBD1 (6 bases). Germline-derived CDR1 and CDR2 are MDHEN and SYDVKM. The CDR3 length is 15 residues. The V end was cut by 7 bases, the J end by 4 bases, with 20 bases between. In DNA form, the CDR3 reads TGTGCCAGCATCCCTTCTGGGGGCGCTTCTTACGAGCAGTACTTC. Protein sequence: CASIPSGGASYEQYF.

The sample holds one count of this clone. The V and J genes are TRBV30 and TRBJ1-1; 8 bases map to TRBD1. With V trimmed by 8 bases and J by 0 bases, 2 bases remained unmatched. Germline lookup yields CDR1 GTSNPN and CDR2 SVGIG (reference sequence). CDR3 length: 12 residues. This chain's CDR3 is CAGQGLNTEAFF. CDR3 nucleotide sequence: TGTGCCGGACAGGGCCTGAACACTGAAGCTTTCTTT.

This chain links TRBV6-5 with TRBJ2-7; no reliable D call. Germline CDR1 is MNHEY and CDR2 is SVGAGI. Trimming stripped 2 bases from V and 9 bases from J, with 11 bases between. The CDR3 length is 12 residues. The CDR3 nucleotides are TGTGCCAGCAGTTACCCACAGACCCGGCAGTACTTC. Translated, it gives CASSYPQTRQYF.

The sample holds one count of this clone. The V call is TRBV19, the J call TRBJ2-7; no clear D gene. The V end was cut by 7 bases, the J end by 2 bases, with 12 bases between. Germline CDR1 and CDR2: LNHDA and SQIVND (reference sequence). This CDR3 contains 13 residues. For the CDR3, the DNA is TGTGCCAGTAAATCGGACGGAGCCTACGAGCAGTACTTC. This gives the protein CASKSDGAYEQYF.

The chain has TRBV12-3 or TRBV12-4 and TRBJ2-7; D might be TRBD2 (5 bases). Trimming cost V 4 bases and J 5 bases, with 9 bases left between them. CDR3 length: 12 residues. CDR3 sequence reads: CASSSFGDEQYF. CDR3 coding DNA: TGTGCCAGCAGTTCCTTCGGGGACGAGCAGTACTTC.

This clone was recorded only once. This chain connects TRBV3-1 (or the pseudogene TRBV3-2) to TRBJ2-3; 10 bases line up with TRBD2. Germline V lookup: CDR1 LGHDT, CDR2 YNNKEL (reference sequence). V lost 1 base, J lost 2 bases, and 24 bases stayed unmatched. The CDR3 runs to 23 residues. The CDR3 spells CASSQGGPAGLAGDGGNTDTQYF. The CDR3 bases are TGTGCCAGCAGCCAAGGCGGGCCGGCGGGGCTAGCGGGAGATGGGGGGAACACAGATACGCAGTATTTT.

DNA of the CDR3: TGTGCCAGCAGCTTAGATCCACGGGGTGAGAATTCACCCCTCCACTTT. Its translation is CASSLDPRGENSPLHF. The chain joins TRBV11-2 to TRBJ1-6; D not certain. CDR3 length: 16 amino acids. Per germline, CDR1 SGHAT and CDR2 FQNNGV. Trimming took off 0 bases at V and 7 bases at J, with 13 bases between the two ends.

V gene TRBV19 combines with J gene TRBJ1-1; D may be TRBD1 (5 bases). The CDR3 runs to 15 residues. Per germline, CDR1 LNHDA and CDR2 SQIVND (reference sequence). V was pared by 0 bases and J by 5 bases, with 13 bases between. CDR3 in DNA: TGTGCCAGTAGTATAGATCTTCGCAGGGCAACTGAAGCTTTCTTT. The encoded protein is CASSIDLRRATEAFF.

The chain joins TRBV27 to TRBJ2-1, with 14 bases matching TRBD2. Germline V gives CDR1 MNHEY, CDR2 SMNVEV (reference sequence). V dropped 6 bases and J dropped 4; count of bases not matched to a gene: 5. CDR3 size: 16 residues. The CDR3 coding sequence is TGTGCCAGCAGAGGACTAGCGGGAGGTCTTTACAATGAGCAGTTCTTC. Its protein is CASRGLAGGLYNEQFF.

V gene TRBV4-3 combines with J gene TRBJ1-1; tentatively, D is TRBD1 (5 bases). CDR1 and CDR2 from the germline V gene are LGHNA and YSLEER. The length of the CDR3 is 14 residues. Trimming took off 1 base at V and 5 bases at J, with 11 bases between the two ends. The CDR3 nucleotides read TGCGCCAGCAGCCAAGTACCGGGGACGACTGAAGCTTTCTTT. As protein: CASSQVPGTTEAFF.

The sample holds one count of this clone. The rearrangement joins TRBV7-2 to TRBJ1-5, with D tentatively TRBD1 (5 bases). This CDR3 region has 13 residues. V gave up 3 bases and J gave up 7 bases, with 10 bases separating them. The germline V gene encodes CDR1 SGHTA and CDR2 FQGNSA. For the CDR3, the DNA is TGTGCCAGCAGCTTGGACATACAACAGCCCCAGCATTTT. It specifies CASSLDIQQPQHF.

J is TRBJ1-6 and V is TRBV2; 9 bases fit TRBD1. The CDR3 has 14 residues. Per the germline V gene, CDR1 is SNHLY and CDR2 is FYNNEI. The junction had 8 bases not matched to a gene; V was cut back by 8 bases and J by 9 bases. Here the CDR3 reads CASGPGQGASPLHF. The DNA for the CDR3 is TGTGCCAGCGGACCGGGACAGGGAGCTTCACCCCTCCACTTT.

The V and J genes are TRBV30 and TRBJ2-3, with 15 bases identical to TRBD2. The CDR3 is made up of 16 amino acids. Germline CDR1 GTSNPN, CDR2 SVGIG (reference sequence). The trim removed 2 bases at V and 7 bases at J, leaving 7 bases unmatched. Written as DNA, the CDR3 is TGTGCCTGGAGTACGAGGACTAGCGGGAGGGGAAATACGCAGTATTTT. Protein sequence: CAWSTRTSGRGNTQYF. Together with reference TRBV30 and TRBJ2-3, the CDR3 gives the full variable domain: SQTIHQWPATLVQPVGSPLSLECTVEGTSNPNLYWYRQAAGRGLQLLFYSVGIGQISSEVPQNLSASRPQDRQFILSSKKLLLSDSGFYLCAWSTRTSGRGNTQYFGPGTRLTVL.